The 30 T cell receptor beta chains below were found in one sample sequenced in a study of response to subunit inactivated influenza vaccine. In TCRdb, the RT-PCR reads were re-called with MiXCR into one record per CDR3 protein. The repertoire holds approximately 500,000 distinct CDR3 sequences, over 10% seen once, with about an eighth in the top ten. The material was PBMCs from blood, obtained about 6 weeks after vaccination. The receptors originated from a man aged 45-65 years who received an inactivated influenza vaccine.

V gene TRBV28 combines with J gene TRBJ1-5, with 8 bases lining up with TRBD1. CDR1 is MDHEN, CDR2 SYDVKM, per germline. Unmatched junction bases numbered 8, after V lost 3 bases and J lost 7 bases. The CDR3 length is 15 residues. The CDR3 region is CASSFSSRGLQPQHF. The CDR3 region has the DNA TGTGCCAGCAGTTTCTCCTCCAGGGGGCTACAGCCCCAGCATTTT.

This clonotype was detected a few times. This rearrangement joins TRBV6-1 to TRBJ2-4; D might be TRBD1 or TRBD2, each matching 5 bases. V dropped 1 base and J dropped 3 bases, with 16 bases sitting between them. CDR3 length equals 17 residues. Germline V gene data show CDR1 as MNHNS and CDR2 as SASEGT. CDR3 bases: TGTGCCAGCAGTGAAGGGGGCGGGCGGCTTGGCAAAAACATTCAGTACTTC. Protein sequence: CASSEGGGRLGKNIQYF.

This clonotype was seen repeatedly, ten times or more. This chain links TRBV6-2 or TRBV6-3 with TRBJ2-1; D gene ambiguous. CDR3 size: 18 residues. CDR1 is MNHEY and CDR2 is SVGEGT in the germline V gene. Trimming removed 2 bases from V and 0 bases from J, with 17 bases in between. CDR3 protein: CASSYLLDEGRSYNEQFF. The CDR3, as DNA: TGTGCCAGCAGTTACCTCCTAGACGAAGGACGCTCCTACAATGAGCAGTTCTTC.

The CDR3 DNA reads as TGTGCCAGCAGCTTAGGAAGGGAACAGCCCCAGCATTTT. The encoded protein is CASSLGREQPQHF. V gene TRBV7-2 combines with J gene TRBJ1-5, with no clear D. Trimming removed 1 base from V and 7 bases from J, with 8 bases in between. Germline-derived CDR1 and CDR2 are SGHTA and FQGNSA. This CDR3 has 13 amino acids.

This clonotype was observed at least ten times. V gene TRBV5-6 combines with J gene TRBJ2-2; D is unresolved. The CDR3 sequence is 14 residues long. Germline V gene lookup returns CDR1 SGHDT and CDR2 YYEEEE. Trimming stripped 3 bases from V and 0 bases from J, with 6 bases between. The CDR3 region has the DNA TGTGCCAGCAGCTCTACGCCGAACACCGGGGAGCTGTTTTTT. Translating it yields CASSSTPNTGELFF.

This chain joins TRBV27 and TRBJ2-5; D might be TRBD1 (6 bases). The CDR3 totals 16 residues. V dropped 2 bases and J dropped 2 bases, with 15 bases sitting between them. CDR1 is MNHEY and CDR2 is SMNVEV in the germline V gene (reference sequence). The CDR3 spells CASSLGARGGQETQYF. CDR3 sequence (DNA): TGTGCCAGCAGTTTAGGGGCCCGAGGGGGTCAAGAGACCCAGTACTTC.

This clonotype was seen many times. The V and J genes are TRBV4-3 and TRBJ2-4; a possible D gene is TRBD2 (7 bases). Trimming removed 1 base from V and 0 bases from J, with 10 bases in between. The CDR3 spans 16 residues. CDR1 and CDR2 from the germline V gene are LGHNA and YSLEER. The CDR3 nucleotides read TGCGCCAGCAGCCAAGTGGGGGGGCGAGCCAAAAACATTCAGTACTTC. It is translated as CASSQVGGRAKNIQYF.

The genes are TRBV3-1 and TRBJ2-5, with no clear D. V was pared by 2 bases and J by 4 bases, with 5 bases between. Germline loops: CDR1 LGHDT, CDR2 YNNKEL (reference sequence). The CDR3 contains 12 residues. The CDR3 DNA is TGTGCCAGCAGCCAACTAGTAGAGACCCAGTACTTC. Translation gives CASSQLVETQYF.

The rearrangement links TRBV20-1 to TRBJ2-1; 8 nucleotides match TRBD2. The V segment lost 3 bases and the J segment 0 bases; nucleotides outside the gene matches: 7. The CDR3 runs to 16 residues. Germline V gives CDR1 DFQATT, CDR2 SNEGSKA (reference sequence). CDR3 loop: CSASPSRGVSYNEQFF. The CDR3 DNA is TGCAGTGCTAGTCCCTCGCGGGGGGTCTCCTACAATGAGCAGTTCTTC.

J is TRBJ2-7 and V is TRBV28; D might be TRBD1 or TRBD2, each matching 7 bases. Trimming pared 2 bases from V and 3 bases from J, leaving 14 bases between. The CDR3 has 15 residues. Germline assignment: CDR1 MDHEN and CDR2 SYDVKM. As DNA, the CDR3 is TGTGCCAGCAGTTTACCTTCAGGGGGGGGCTACGAGCAGTACTTC. Protein: CASSLPSGGGYEQYF.

The genes are TRBV5-1 and TRBJ2-1; 12 bases agree with TRBD2. Losses at the gene ends were 1 base for V and 3 bases for J; bases not matched to a gene: 5. The CDR3 covers 17 residues. The V gene's germline CDR1 is SGHRS and CDR2 YFSETQ. CDR3 sequence: CASSLSSGREIYNEQFF. The DNA for the CDR3 is TGCGCCAGCAGCTTGTCTAGCGGGAGGGAGATCTACAATGAGCAGTTCTTC.

The table lists this clonotype with many counts. The V gene is TRBV20-1, the J gene TRBJ2-1; TRBD2 aligns across 16 bases. The CDR3 totals 16 residues. V was pared by 6 bases and J by 8 bases, with 10 bases of the junction left unmatched. CDR1 is DFQATT and CDR2 is SNEGSKA in the germline V gene (reference sequence). CDR3 protein: CSAGTSGRAVGDEQFF. The CDR3 DNA reads TGCAGTGCAGGGACTAGCGGGAGGGCCGTGGGAGATGAGCAGTTCTTC.

This clonotype has more than one count but fewer than ten. V gene TRBV20-1 combines with J gene TRBJ2-7, with TRBD2 matching over 8 bases. The CDR3 has 15 residues. J was trimmed by 2 bases and V by 3 bases; bases with no gene match: 9. CDR1 and CDR2 from the germline V gene are DFQATT and SNEGSKA (reference sequence). The CDR3 loop reads CSARAGTRLAYEQYF. The CDR3, as DNA: TGCAGTGCTAGGGCCGGGACTAGATTGGCCTACGAGCAGTACTTC.

CDR3 amino acids: CASRMDRGGGNTIYF. The CDR3 DNA reads as TGTGCCAGCAGGATGGACAGGGGCGGTGGAAACACCATATATTTT. The rearrangement joins TRBV6-1 to TRBJ1-3; 9 bases are a match to TRBD1. With 6 bases clipped from V and 3 bases from J, the junction kept 6 bases outside the gene matches. This CDR3 contains 15 residues. From germline, CDR1 is MNHNS and CDR2 SASEGT.

The chain joins TRBV5-1 to TRBJ2-5, with unresolved D. Trimming shortened V by 0 bases and J by 7 bases, and 13 bases separated the two germline ends. The CDR3 spans 14 residues. The germline CDR1 and CDR2 sequences are SGHRS and YFSETQ. CDR3 sequence (DNA): TGCGCCAGCAGCTTGGGGACGCATCCAAGGACCCAGTACTTC. Its protein product is CASSLGTHPRTQYF.

This clonotype was observed many times. The genes are TRBV6-2 or TRBV6-3 and TRBJ2-2; no reliable D call. Germline CDR1 is MNHEY and CDR2 is SVGEGT. Trimming cost V 0 bases and J 4 bases, with 12 bases left between them. CDR3 length: 16 residues. The CDR3: CASSYSTSRPTGELFF. The CDR3 DNA reads TGTGCCAGCAGTTACTCTACGAGCAGACCCACCGGGGAGCTGTTTTTT.

This clonotype was found a few times. In nucleotides, the CDR3 is TGTGCCAGCAGCTTAAGACGGGGGGGCTACAATGAGCAGTTCTTC. Its translation: CASSLRRGGYNEQFF. This chain uses TRBV7-2 with TRBJ2-1; 8 bases map to TRBD2. Germline V CDR1 and CDR2: SGHTA, FQGNSA. This CDR3 has 15 amino acids. The V gene end was trimmed by 2 bases and the J gene end by 3 bases; junction bases not matched to a gene: 3.

This clonotype was counted many times. The chain employs TRBV5-5 and TRBJ2-3, with unresolved D. Per the germline V gene, CDR1 is SGHKS and CDR2 is YYEKEE (reference sequence). The CDR3 contains 14 residues. The V gene lost 0 bases and the J gene lost 3 bases, with 8 bases spanning the gap. CDR3 protein: CASSLAERTDTQYF. As DNA, the CDR3 is TGTGCCAGCAGCTTGGCGGAACGAACAGATACGCAGTATTTT.

Here the CDR3 reads CATSRDSGDTDTQYF. DNA for the CDR3: TGTGCCACCAGCAGAGACTCCGGGGACACAGATACGCAGTATTTT. The V and J genes are TRBV15 and TRBJ2-3; D is perhaps TRBD2 (5 bases). CDR1 is LNHNV and CDR2 is YYDKDF in the germline V gene (reference sequence). Between the trimmed V and J ends, which lost 0 bases and 2 bases, there was a span of 9 bases. The CDR3 consists of 15 residues.

The chain recombines TRBV19 with TRBJ2-7; D is tentatively TRBD1 or TRBD2 (5 bases each). The CDR3 covers 14 residues. V was shortened by 5 bases and J by 7 bases, with 18 bases between the two germline ends. Germline V gene lookup returns CDR1 LNHDA and CDR2 SQIVND (reference sequence). The CDR3 region has the DNA TGTGCCAGTAGTCCGGGACCTAGAGGAGAGGAGCAGTACTTC. Protein: CASSPGPRGEEQYF.

The chain couples TRBV2 to TRBJ2-3; TRBD2 agrees at 9 bases. The CDR3 totals 15 residues. V was clipped by 5 bases and J by 4 bases; unmatched bases: 7. Germline V gene lookup returns CDR1 SNHLY and CDR2 FYNNEI. The CDR3 here is CASSLQSGRSDTQYF. CDR3 nucleotide sequence: TGTGCCAGCAGTCTCCAGAGCGGGAGGTCAGATACGCAGTATTTT. Supplemented by reference TRBV2 and TRBJ2-3, the full variable domain reads EPEVTQTPSHQVTQMGQEVILRCVPISNHLYFYWYRQILGQKVEFLVSFYNNEISEKSEIFDDQFSVERPDGSNFTLKIRSTKLEDSAMYFCASSLQSGRSDTQYFGPGTRLTVL.

V gene TRBV10-3 combines with J gene TRBJ2-1; tentative D call: TRBD2 (5 bases). Germline values: CDR1 ENHRY, CDR2 SYGVKD. V was trimmed by 8 bases and J by 8 bases, leaving 22 bases between them. CDR3 length: 15 residues. This chain's CDR3 is CAICATEAVNDEQFF. CDR3 bases: TGTGCCATCTGCGCGACGGAGGCCGTGAACGATGAGCAGTTCTTC.

This clonotype was picked up many times. The rearrangement joins TRBV28 to TRBJ2-7; D perhaps matches TRBD1 (6 bases). This CDR3 is 13 amino acids long. Germline V gene sequence: CDR1 MDHEN, CDR2 SYDVKM. The germline V and J ends were trimmed by 6 bases and 1 base, with 10 bases remaining between them. The CDR3 spells CASRDRASYEQYF. The CDR3 DNA reads TGTGCCAGCAGGGACAGAGCTTCCTACGAGCAGTACTTC. The full variable domain, its missing parts supplied by reference TRBV28 and TRBJ2-7, is DVKVTQSSRYLVKRTGEKVFLECVQDMDHENMFWYRQDPGLGLRLIYFSYDVKMKEKGDIPEGYSVSREKKERFSLILESASTNQTSMYLCASRDRASYEQYFGPGTRLTVT.

The genes are TRBV7-9 and TRBJ2-5; weak D call: TRBD2 (7 bases). Germline V gene data show CDR1 as SEHNR and CDR2 as FQNEAQ (reference sequence). V was cut by 1 base and J by 1 base, with 10 bases left in between. This CDR3 comprises 15 residues. The DNA for the CDR3 is TGTGCCAGCAGCTTAGGAGGGGGGGCCCAAGAGACCCAGTACTTC. Its translation is CASSLGGGAQETQYF.

The chain couples TRBV7-9 to TRBJ1-2; TRBD1 matches 7 bases. Trimming removed 1 base from V and 8 bases from J; junction bases left unmatched: 7. The CDR3 covers 14 residues. Looked up from germline, CDR1 is SEHNR and CDR2 is FQNEAQ (reference sequence). This chain's CDR3 is CASSLGQGIFGYTF. Written as DNA, the CDR3 is TGTGCCAGCAGCTTAGGACAGGGAATTTTCGGCTACACCTTC.

This clonotype was detected many times. The chain's CDR3 is CASSSPERGGTDTQYF. The CDR3 DNA sequence: TGTGCCAGCAGTTCACCCGAGCGGGGGGGAACAGATACGCAGTATTTT. The chain employs TRBV12-3 or TRBV12-4 and TRBJ2-3; TRBD2 matches at 10 bases. The CDR3 runs to 16 residues. The trim removed 4 bases at V and 3 bases at J, leaving 7 bases unmatched.

The chain has TRBV7-2 and TRBJ2-3; 7 bases match TRBD1. The germline gives CDR1 SGHTA, CDR2 FQGNSA. J lost 2 bases, V lost 5 bases, and 10 bases had no gene match. The CDR3 runs 16 residues. The CDR3 bases are TGTGCCAGCAGCACGAGACAGGGAACAACCACAGATACGCAGTATTTT. It is translated as CASSTRQGTTTDTQYF.

This clonotype was found many times. This chain links TRBV7-9 with TRBJ2-3; tentative D call: TRBD2 (6 bases). Germline V gene data show CDR1 as SEHNR and CDR2 as FQNEAQ (reference sequence). Trimming left V 4 bases short and J 6 bases short, with 11 bases between. The CDR3 contains 13 residues. CDR3 coding DNA: TGTGCCAGCAGCTCCCCTGGGGGGGATACGCAGTATTTT. Protein: CASSSPGGDTQYF.

V usage is TRBV12-3 or TRBV12-4 and J usage is TRBJ2-2; TRBD2 aligns across 11 bases. The trim removed 6 bases at V and 2 bases at J, leaving 17 bases unmatched. This CDR3 comprises 20 residues. CDR3 residues: CASRFTRLAGGPVNTGELFF. The CDR3 DNA sequence: TGTGCCAGCAGATTCACCAGGCTAGCGGGAGGCCCCGTAAACACCGGGGAGCTGTTTTTT.

The J gene is TRBJ1-2, the V gene TRBV20-1; D is uncertain. The CDR3 is 14 amino acids. Trimming stripped 6 bases from V and 4 bases from J, with 18 bases between. From germline, CDR1 is DFQATT and CDR2 SNEGSKA (reference sequence). The CDR3 DNA reads as TGCAGTGCACCCGAGGCGTCCCAAGGCTATGGCTACACCTTC. This encodes CSAPEASQGYGYTF.